What follows are 21 T cell receptor beta chains derived from one specimen sequenced in a study of blood T cell dynamics during melanoma immunotherapy. The assay was immunoSEQ multiplex PCR, and TCRdb's table has in-frame clones only and misses some. The sample holds 10,000 to 15,000 clones, roughly 84% seen once. Time point defined: pre-treatment baseline. The sequences come from blood, collected from a patient treated with checkpoint blockade. The receptor set was obtained from a human donor with melanoma.

This chain connects TRBV30 to TRBJ1-5; D call uncertain. There are 13 residues in the CDR3. Germline CDR1 reads GTSNPN; CDR2 reads SVGIG (reference sequence). Trimming stripped 1 base from V and 0 bases from J, with 4 bases between. CDR3 residues: CAWSGHSNQPQHF. CDR3 nucleotide sequence: TGTGCCTGGAGTGGTCATAGCAATCAGCCCCAGCATTTT. The full variable domain, completed using reference TRBV30 and TRBJ1-5, is SQTIHQWPATLVQPVGSPLSLECTVEGTSNPNLYWYRQAAGRGLQLLFYSVGIGQISSEVPQNLSASRPQDRQFILSSKKLLLSDSGFYLCAWSGHSNQPQHFGDGTRLSIL.

Concerning this clone itself: A read error may produce the germline difference seen at one junction end. V usage is TRBV18 and J usage is TRBJ2-3; TRBD2 agrees at 7 bases. The CDR3 has 14 residues. The V gene's germline CDR1 is KGHSH and CDR2 LQKENI. This CDR3 is CASSKEPGPAGLLF. The CDR3 nucleotides read TGTGCCAGCTCGAAGGAACCAGGTCCAGCGGGGCTCCTCTTT.

The rearrangement joins TRBV5-1 to TRBJ2-1, with TRBD2 matching over 11 bases. The CDR3 sequence is 15 residues long. V shed 4 bases, J shed 7 bases, and the junction held 7 bases outside the gene matches. Germline CDR1 SGHRS, CDR2 YFSETQ. The CDR3 coding sequence is TGCGCCAGCAGCCCGACTAGCGGGGCAGGTAATGAGCAGTTCTTC. Protein: CASSPTSGAGNEQFF.

The chain combines TRBV7-9 with TRBJ1-2; TRBD1 matches at 8 bases. Trimming at V came to 3 bases and at J to 8 bases, leaving 8 bases not matched to a gene. This CDR3 region has 14 residues. The germline V gene encodes CDR1 SEHNR and CDR2 FQNEAQ (reference sequence). The CDR3, as DNA: TGTGCCAGCAGCTTGAGCAGGGGGCCGGTGGGCTACACCTTC. Translated: CASSLSRGPVGYTF. Based on the CDR3 plus reference TRBV7-9 and TRBJ1-2, the full variable domain is DTGVSQNPRHKITKRGQNVTFRCDPISEHNRLYWYRQTLGQGPEFLTYFQNEAQLEKSRLLSDRFSAERPKGSFSTLEIQRTEQGDSAMYLCASSLSRGPVGYTFGSGTRLTVV.

V is TRBV23-1 and J is TRBJ2-1, with 7 nucleotides matching TRBD2. TRBV23-1 is an open reading frame whose function is uncertain. The CDR3 contains 13 residues. V dropped 4 bases and J dropped 7; count of bases not matched to a gene: 4. The CDR3 is CASSPGTINEQFF. CDR3 nucleotides: TGCGCCAGCAGTCCCGGGACTATTAATGAGCAGTTCTTC.

This chain connects TRBV30 to TRBJ2-1; the D gene is possibly TRBD2 (5 bases). Between the trimmed V and J ends, which lost 2 bases and 8 bases, there was a span of 22 bases. Per the germline V gene, CDR1 is GTSNPN and CDR2 is SVGIG (reference sequence). There are 16 residues in the CDR3. CDR3 in DNA: TGTGCCTGGAGTCCAATCGAGGAGCGGTTTAGGGATGAGCAGTTCTTC. As protein: CAWSPIEERFRDEQFF.

The gene calls are TRBV5-1 and TRBJ2-2; no definite D call. CDR3 length equals 16 residues. Trimming removed 4 bases at V and 0 bases at J, with 13 bases between. Germline CDR1 and CDR2: SGHRS and YFSETQ. The CDR3 nucleotides read TGCGCCAGCAGCCTGGCGCAGAACTCGAACACCGGGGAGCTGTTTTTT. Translation: CASSLAQNSNTGELFF.

The gene calls are TRBV19 and TRBJ2-5; D perhaps matches TRBD1 (5 bases). Gene TRBJ2-7 matches the end of the DNA better, so the J call may be wrong. The CDR3 covers 16 residues. From germline, CDR1 is LNHDA and CDR2 SQIVND (reference sequence). For the CDR3, the DNA is TGTGCCAGTAGTATAGGAGTAAGGGGCGGTGGCTACGAGCAGTACTTC. Protein: CASSIGVRGGGYEQYF.

The V call is TRBV2, the J call TRBJ2-1, with TRBD2 identical over 10 bases. From germline, CDR1 is SNHLY and CDR2 FYNNEI. This CDR3 has 14 amino acids. The V segment lost 6 bases and the J segment 8 bases; nucleotides outside the gene matches: 7. CDR3 loop: CASSRLSGRDEQFF. The CDR3 nucleotides read TGTGCCAGCAGCAGACTAAGCGGGAGGGATGAGCAGTTCTTC.

The chain couples TRBV18 to TRBJ1-1; D is undetermined. V lost 6 bases and J 1 base, leaving 12 bases between the germline ends. In germline, CDR1 is KGHSH, CDR2 LQKENI. The CDR3 is 14 residues long. CDR3 region: CASSPVNENTEAFF. CDR3 in DNA: TGTGCCAGCTCCCCGGTTAATGAGAACACTGAAGCTTTCTTT.

The genes are TRBV6-4 and TRBJ1-5; no firm D call. The germline CDR1 and CDR2 sequences are MRHNA and SNTAGT. V lost 3 bases and J lost 4, with 7 bases in between. This CDR3 spans 13 amino acids. The CDR3 reads CASSEGPNQPQHF. The CDR3, as DNA: TGTGCCAGCAGTGAAGGCCCGAATCAGCCCCAGCATTTT.

This clone showed up just once. The V and J genes are TRBV4-1 and TRBJ1-3; no clear D. V dropped 3 bases and J dropped 2 bases, with 11 bases sitting between them. The CDR3 is 15 amino acids. In germline, CDR1 is MGHRA, CDR2 YSYEKL. CDR3 in amino acids: CASSQTYRPGNTIYF. In DNA, the CDR3 is TGCGCCAGCAGCCAGACCTACAGACCTGGAAACACCATATATTTT.

CDR3 region: CASSNIRGGGNEQYF. The CDR3 nucleotides are TGTGCCAGCAGTAACATCAGAGGGGGGGGTAACGAGCAGTACTTC. J is TRBJ2-7 and V is TRBV11-2; D possibly corresponds to TRBD2 (7 bases). CDR1 SGHAT and CDR2 FQNNGV come from the germline V gene. The CDR3 is made up of 15 amino acids. V lost 6 bases, J lost 5 bases, and 20 bases lay in between.

The genes are TRBV27 and TRBJ1-2, with 9 bases that match TRBD1. Germline V lookup: CDR1 MNHEY, CDR2 SMNVEV (reference sequence). V was pared by 6 bases and J by 3 bases, with 5 bases of the junction left unmatched. CDR3 length: 14 amino acids. CDR3 DNA sequence: TGTGCCAGCAGCCGTGACAGGGGGGACTATGGCTACACCTTC. It yields the protein CASSRDRGDYGYTF.

The J gene is TRBJ1-1, the V gene TRBV5-1, with TRBD1 identical over 7 bases. CDR1 is SGHRS, CDR2 YFSETQ, per germline. This CDR3 comprises 15 residues. V was pared by 4 bases and J by 0 bases, with 6 bases of the junction left unmatched. The CDR3 is CASSLGTALNTEAFF. DNA of the CDR3: TGCGCCAGCAGCCTAGGGACAGCGTTGAACACTGAAGCTTTCTTT.

The CDR3 nucleotides read TGTGCCAGCAGCCGACTAGTATGGTACGAGCAGTACTTC. It codes for CASSRLVWYEQYF. This chain links TRBV6-5 with TRBJ2-7; a possible D gene is TRBD2 (6 bases). CDR1 is MNHEY, CDR2 SVGAGI, per germline. CDR3 length: 13 amino acids. V gave up 6 bases and J gave up 4 bases, with 13 bases separating them.

Written as DNA, the CDR3 is TGTGCCAGCAGCGACAGAAAGGGCACTGAAGCTTTCTTT. It is translated as CASSDRKGTEAFF. V usage is TRBV6-6 and J usage is TRBJ1-1; the D gene is possibly TRBD1 (5 bases). Deletions cut 6 bases from V and 4 bases from J, with 12 bases between. This CDR3 comprises 13 residues. The germline CDR1 and CDR2 sequences are MNHNY and SVGAGI (reference sequence).

V gene TRBV13 combines with J gene TRBJ2-3; 7 positions match TRBD1. Germline values: CDR1 PRHDT, CDR2 FYEKMQ (reference sequence). V lost 3 bases and J lost 5; bases outside the gene matches: 5. There are 14 residues in the CDR3. The CDR3 spells CASSLANRGDTQYF. The CDR3 DNA reads as TGTGCCAGCAGCTTGGCAAACAGGGGAGATACGCAGTATTTT.

The chain combines TRBV6-5 with TRBJ1-1; D not certain. The CDR3 spans 13 residues. With 4 bases removed from V and 2 bases from J, the gap between germline ends came to 8 bases. In germline, CDR1 is MNHEY, CDR2 SVGAGI. CDR3 in amino acids: CASSFSSNTEAFF. Written as DNA, the CDR3 is TGTGCCAGCAGTTTTTCAAGCAACACTGAAGCTTTCTTT.

The gene calls are TRBV12-2 and TRBJ1-1. TRBV12-2 is designated a pseudogene. The length of the CDR3 is 16 residues. For the CDR3, the DNA is TGTGCAAGTCGCTTAGCGCGGGGACACCCGGACACTGAAGCTTTCTTT. Protein: CASRLARGHPDTEAFF.

This rearrangement joins TRBV7-8 to TRBJ2-5; 10 positions agree with TRBD1. Judging by the DNA end, TRBJ2-7 fits better; the J call may be wrong. From germline, CDR1 is SGHVS and CDR2 FQNEAQ. The length of the CDR3 is 17 residues. The CDR3 region has the DNA TGTGCCAGCAGCCCCAATACCGGGACAGGGGTTTTCTACGAGCAGTACTTC. Translated, it gives CASSPNTGTGVFYEQYF.